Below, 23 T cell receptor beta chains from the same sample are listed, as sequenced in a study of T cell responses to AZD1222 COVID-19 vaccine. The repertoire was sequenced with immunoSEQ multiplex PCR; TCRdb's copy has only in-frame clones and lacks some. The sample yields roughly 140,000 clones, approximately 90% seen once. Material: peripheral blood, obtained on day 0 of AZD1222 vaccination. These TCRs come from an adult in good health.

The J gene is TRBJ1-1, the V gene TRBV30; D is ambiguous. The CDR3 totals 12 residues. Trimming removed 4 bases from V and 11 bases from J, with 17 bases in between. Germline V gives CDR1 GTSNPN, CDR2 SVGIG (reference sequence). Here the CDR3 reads CAWKGRSLRAFF. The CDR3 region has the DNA TGTGCCTGGAAGGGTCGGAGCTTAAGGGCTTTCTTT.

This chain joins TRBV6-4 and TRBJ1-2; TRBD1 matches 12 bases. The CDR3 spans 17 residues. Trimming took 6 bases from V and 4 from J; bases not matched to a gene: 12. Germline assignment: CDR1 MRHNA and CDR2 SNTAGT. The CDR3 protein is CASSAGTGGSSGYGYTF. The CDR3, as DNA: TGTGCCAGCAGCGCTGGGACAGGGGGCTCGAGTGGCTATGGCTACACCTTC.

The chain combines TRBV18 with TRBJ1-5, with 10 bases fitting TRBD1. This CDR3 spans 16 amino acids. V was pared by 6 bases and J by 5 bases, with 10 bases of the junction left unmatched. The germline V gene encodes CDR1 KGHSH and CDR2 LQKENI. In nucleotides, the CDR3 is TGTGCCAGCTCCCTCGAACGACAGGGGGCGCATCAGCCCCAGCATTTT. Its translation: CASSLERQGAHQPQHF. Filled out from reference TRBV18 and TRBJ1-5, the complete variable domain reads NAGVMQNPRHLVRRRGQEARLRCSPMKGHSHVYWYRQLPEEGLKFMVYLQKENIIDESGMPKERFSAEFPKEGPSILRIQQVVRGDSAAYFCASSLERQGAHQPQHFGDGTRLSIL.

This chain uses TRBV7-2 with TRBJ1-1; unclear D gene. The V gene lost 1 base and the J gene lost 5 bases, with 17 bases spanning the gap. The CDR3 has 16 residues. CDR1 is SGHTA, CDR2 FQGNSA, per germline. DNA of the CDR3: TGTGCCAGCAGCTTAGAAGGAGGCGGAAGCCTGACTGAAGCTTTCTTT. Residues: CASSLEGGGSLTEAFF. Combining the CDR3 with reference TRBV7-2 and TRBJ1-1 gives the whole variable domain GAGVSQSPSNKVTEKGKDVELRCDPISGHTALYWYRQSLGQGLEFLIYFQGNSAPDKSGLPSDRFSAERTGGSVSTLTIQRTQQEDSAVYLCASSLEGGGSLTEAFFGQGTRLTVV.

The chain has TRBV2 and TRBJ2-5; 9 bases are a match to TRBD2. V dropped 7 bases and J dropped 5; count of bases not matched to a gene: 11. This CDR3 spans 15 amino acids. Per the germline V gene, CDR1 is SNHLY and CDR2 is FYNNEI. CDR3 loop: CASTPTRGGPETQYF. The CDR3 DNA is TGTGCCAGCACCCCCACGCGGGGGGGCCCGGAGACCCAGTACTTC.

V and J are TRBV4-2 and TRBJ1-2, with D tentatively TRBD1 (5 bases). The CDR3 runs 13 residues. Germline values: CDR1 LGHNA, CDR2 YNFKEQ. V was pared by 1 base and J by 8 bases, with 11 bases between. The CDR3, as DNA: TGTGCCAGCAGCCAAGGACAGCCGGCCGGCTACACCTTC. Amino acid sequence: CASSQGQPAGYTF.

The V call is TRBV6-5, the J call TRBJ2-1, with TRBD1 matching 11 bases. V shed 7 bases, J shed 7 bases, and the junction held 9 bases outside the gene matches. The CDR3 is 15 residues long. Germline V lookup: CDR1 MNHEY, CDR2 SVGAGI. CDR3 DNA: TGTGCCAGCAAAGGCCGGGACAGGGGGTTGAATGAGCAGTTCTTC. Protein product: CASKGRDRGLNEQFF.

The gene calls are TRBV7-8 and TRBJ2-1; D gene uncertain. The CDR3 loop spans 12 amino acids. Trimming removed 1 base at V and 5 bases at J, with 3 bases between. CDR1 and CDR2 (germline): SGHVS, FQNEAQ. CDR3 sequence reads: CASSLDHNEQFF. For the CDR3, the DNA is TGTGCCAGCAGCTTAGACCACAATGAGCAGTTCTTC.

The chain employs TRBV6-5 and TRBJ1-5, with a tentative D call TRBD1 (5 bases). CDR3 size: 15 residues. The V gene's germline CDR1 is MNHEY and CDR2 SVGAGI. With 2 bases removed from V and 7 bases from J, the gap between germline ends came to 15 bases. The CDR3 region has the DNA TGTGCCAGCAGTTACCCCGGGACGGAAGGCCAGCCCCAGCATTTT. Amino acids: CASSYPGTEGQPQHF.

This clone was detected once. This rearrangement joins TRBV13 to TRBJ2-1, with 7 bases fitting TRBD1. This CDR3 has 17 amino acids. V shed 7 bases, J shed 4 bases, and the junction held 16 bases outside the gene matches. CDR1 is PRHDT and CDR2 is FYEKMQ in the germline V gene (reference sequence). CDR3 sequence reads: CASNSIGTGTVYNEQFF. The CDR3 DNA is TGTGCCAGCAACTCTATCGGGACCGGGACAGTGTACAATGAGCAGTTCTTC.

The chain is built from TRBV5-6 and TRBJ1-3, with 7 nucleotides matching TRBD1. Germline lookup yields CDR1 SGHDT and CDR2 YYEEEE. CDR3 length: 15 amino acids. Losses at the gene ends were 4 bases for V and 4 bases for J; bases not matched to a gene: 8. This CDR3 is CASSTPRDSGNTIYF. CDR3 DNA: TGTGCCAGCAGCACACCCCGGGACAGCGGAAACACCATATATTTT.

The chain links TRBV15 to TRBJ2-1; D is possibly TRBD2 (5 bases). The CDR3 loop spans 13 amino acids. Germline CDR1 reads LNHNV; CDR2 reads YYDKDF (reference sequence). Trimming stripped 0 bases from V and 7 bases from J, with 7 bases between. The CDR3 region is CATSRERGNEQFF. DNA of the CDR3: TGTGCCACCAGCAGAGAGAGAGGGAATGAGCAGTTCTTC.

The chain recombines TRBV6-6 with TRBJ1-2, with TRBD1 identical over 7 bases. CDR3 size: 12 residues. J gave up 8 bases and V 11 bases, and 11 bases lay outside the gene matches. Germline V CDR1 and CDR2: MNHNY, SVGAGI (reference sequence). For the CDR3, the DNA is TGTGCCGGCGGACAGGCCTTAAGGGGCTACACCTTC. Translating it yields CAGGQALRGYTF.

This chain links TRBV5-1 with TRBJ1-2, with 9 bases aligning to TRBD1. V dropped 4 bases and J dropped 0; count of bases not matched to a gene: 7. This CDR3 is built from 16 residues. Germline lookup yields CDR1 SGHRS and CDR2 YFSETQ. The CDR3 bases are TGCGCCAGCAGCACGGGACAGGGAGTCCCTAACTATGGCTACACCTTC. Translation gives CASSTGQGVPNYGYTF.

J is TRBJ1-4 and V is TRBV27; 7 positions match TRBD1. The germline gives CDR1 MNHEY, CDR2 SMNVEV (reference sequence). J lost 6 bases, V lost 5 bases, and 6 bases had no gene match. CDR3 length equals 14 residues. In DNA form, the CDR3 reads TGTGCCAGCAGTGCGACAGGGTCGGATGAAAAACTGTTTTTT. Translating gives CASSATGSDEKLFF.

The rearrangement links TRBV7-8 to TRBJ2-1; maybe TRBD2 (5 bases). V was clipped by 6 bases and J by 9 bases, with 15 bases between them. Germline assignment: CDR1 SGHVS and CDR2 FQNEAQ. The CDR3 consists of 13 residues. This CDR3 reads CASRSWSEGEQFF. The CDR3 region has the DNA TGTGCCAGCAGGTCCTGGAGCGAGGGTGAGCAGTTCTTC.

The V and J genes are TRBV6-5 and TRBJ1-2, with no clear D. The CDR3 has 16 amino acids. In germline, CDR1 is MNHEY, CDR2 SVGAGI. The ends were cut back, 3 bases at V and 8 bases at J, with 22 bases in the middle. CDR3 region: CASSYSHPAKPSGYTF. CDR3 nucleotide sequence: TGTGCCAGCAGTTATAGTCATCCGGCGAAACCTAGCGGCTACACCTTC.

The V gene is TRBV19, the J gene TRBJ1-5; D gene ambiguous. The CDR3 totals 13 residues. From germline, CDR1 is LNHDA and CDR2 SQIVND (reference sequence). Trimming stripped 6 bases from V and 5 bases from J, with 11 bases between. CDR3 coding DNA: TGTGCCAGTAGCCCTGTGAGCTATCAGCCCCAGCATTTT. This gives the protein CASSPVSYQPQHF.

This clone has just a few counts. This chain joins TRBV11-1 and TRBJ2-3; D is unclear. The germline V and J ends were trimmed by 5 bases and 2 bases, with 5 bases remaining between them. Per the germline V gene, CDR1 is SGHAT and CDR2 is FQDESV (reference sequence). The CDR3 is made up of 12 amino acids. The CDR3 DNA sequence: TGTGCCAGCAGCCCCAACACAGATACGCAGTATTTT. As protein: CASSPNTDTQYF.

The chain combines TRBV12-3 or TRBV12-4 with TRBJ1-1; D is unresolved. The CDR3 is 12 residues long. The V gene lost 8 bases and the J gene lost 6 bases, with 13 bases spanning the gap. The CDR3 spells CASLTSSAEAFF. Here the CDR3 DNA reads TGTGCCAGCCTCACTAGTTCCGCTGAAGCTTTCTTT.

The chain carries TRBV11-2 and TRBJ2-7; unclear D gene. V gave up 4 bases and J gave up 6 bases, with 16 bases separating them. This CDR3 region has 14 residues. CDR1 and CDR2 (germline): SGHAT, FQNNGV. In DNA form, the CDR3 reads TGTGCCAGCAGCTCGACAAATTCCCTCGGCGAGCAGTACTTC. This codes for CASSSTNSLGEQYF.

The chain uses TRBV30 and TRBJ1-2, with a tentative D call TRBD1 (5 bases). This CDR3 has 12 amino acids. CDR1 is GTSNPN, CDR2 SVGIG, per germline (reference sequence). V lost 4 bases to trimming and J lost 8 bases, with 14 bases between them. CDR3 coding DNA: TGTGCCTGGAAAGAGGGACTACACGGCTACACCTTC. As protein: CAWKEGLHGYTF.

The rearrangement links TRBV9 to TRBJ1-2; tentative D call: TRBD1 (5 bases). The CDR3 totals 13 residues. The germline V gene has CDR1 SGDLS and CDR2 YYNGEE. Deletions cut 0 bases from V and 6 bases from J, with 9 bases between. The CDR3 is CASSVGRGNGYTF. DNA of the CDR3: TGTGCCAGCAGCGTAGGTCGGGGGAATGGCTACACCTTC.